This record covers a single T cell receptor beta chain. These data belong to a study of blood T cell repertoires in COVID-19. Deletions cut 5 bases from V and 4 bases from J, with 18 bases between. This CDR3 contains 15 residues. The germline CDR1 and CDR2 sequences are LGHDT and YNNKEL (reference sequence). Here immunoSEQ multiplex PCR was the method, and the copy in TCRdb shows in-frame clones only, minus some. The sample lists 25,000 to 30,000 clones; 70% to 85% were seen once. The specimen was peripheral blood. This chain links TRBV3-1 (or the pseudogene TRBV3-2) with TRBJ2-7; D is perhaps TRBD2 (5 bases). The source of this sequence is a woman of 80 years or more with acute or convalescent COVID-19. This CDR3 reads CASSKVGEPLYEQYF. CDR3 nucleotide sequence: TGTGCCAGCAGCAAGGTCGGGGAGCCTTTATACGAGCAGTACTTC.